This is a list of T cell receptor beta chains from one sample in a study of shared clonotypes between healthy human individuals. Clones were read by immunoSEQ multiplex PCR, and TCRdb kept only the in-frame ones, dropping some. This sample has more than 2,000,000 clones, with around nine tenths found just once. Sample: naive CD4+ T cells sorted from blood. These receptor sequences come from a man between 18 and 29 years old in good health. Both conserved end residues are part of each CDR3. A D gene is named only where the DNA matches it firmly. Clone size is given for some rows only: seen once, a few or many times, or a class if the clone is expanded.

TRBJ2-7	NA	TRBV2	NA	CASQPSSREQYF	TGTGCCAGCCAGCCGAGTAGCCGCGAGCAGTACTTC
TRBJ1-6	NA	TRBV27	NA	CASSSPGRLRGSPLHF	TGTGCCAGCAGTTCCCCGGGACGGTTAAGGGGTTCACCCCTCCACTTT
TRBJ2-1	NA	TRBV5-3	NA	CARSYLLYNEQFF	TGTGCCAGAAGCTATTTACTGTACAATGAGCAGTTCTTC
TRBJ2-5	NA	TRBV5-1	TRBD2	CASSRAGEQETQYF	TGCGCCAGCAGTAGAGCGGGGGAGCAAGAGACCCAGTACTTC
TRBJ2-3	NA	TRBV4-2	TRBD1	CASSHSRTGGTDTQYF	TGTGCCAGCAGCCATAGCCGGACAGGGGGGACAGATACGCAGTATTTT
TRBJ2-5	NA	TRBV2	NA	CASSSPLRGETQYF	TGTGCCAGCAGTTCACCTCTTCGGGGGGAGACCCAGTACTTC
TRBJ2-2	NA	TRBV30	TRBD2	CAVERGENTGELFF	TGTGCCGTTGAGCGGGGGGAGAACACCGGGGAGCTGTTTTTT
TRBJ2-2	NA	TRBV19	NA	CASSISGGELFF	TGTGCCAGTAGTATATCAGGCGGGGAGCTGTTTTTT
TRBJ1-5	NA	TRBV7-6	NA	CASSLEGPRGNQPQHF	TGTGCCAGCAGCCTCGAGGGGCCTAGGGGCAATCAGCCCCAGCATTTT
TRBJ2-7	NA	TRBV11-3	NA	CASSLSNGNEYEQYF	TGTGCCAGCAGCTTAAGTAACGGTAATGAGTACGAGCAGTACTTC
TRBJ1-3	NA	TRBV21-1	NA	CASSIDPSGFYGNTIYF	TGTGCCAGCAGCATCGACCCTAGTGGGTTTTACGGAAACACCATATATTTT
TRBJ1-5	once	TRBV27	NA	CASSSGPGHSNQPQHF	TGTGCCAGCAGTTCCGGGCCGGGACACTCAAATCAGCCCCAGCATTTT
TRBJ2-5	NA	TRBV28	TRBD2	CASSLAGSGGAVETQYF	TGTGCCAGCAGTTTGGCTGGTAGCGGGGGGGCCGTCGAGACCCAGTACTTC
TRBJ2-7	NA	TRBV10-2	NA	CASNPGPLYEQYF	TGCGCCAGCAATCCGGGACCACTCTACGAGCAGTACTTC
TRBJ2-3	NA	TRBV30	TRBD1	CAWSGTGDTQYF	TGTGCCTGGAGTGGGACAGGGGATACGCAGTATTTT
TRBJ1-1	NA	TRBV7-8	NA	CASSLEGGNTEAFF	TGTGCCAGCAGCTTAGAGGGCGGGAACACTGAAGCTTTCTTT
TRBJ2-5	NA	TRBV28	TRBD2	CASSAGDQETQYF	TGTGCCAGCAGTGCGGGGGACCAAGAGACCCAGTACTTC
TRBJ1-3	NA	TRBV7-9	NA	CASSLSVQDTIYF	TGTGCCAGCAGCTTGTCCGTTCAGGACACCATATATTTT
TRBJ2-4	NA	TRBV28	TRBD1	CASSLDRVSDIQYF	TGTGCCAGCAGTCTTGACAGGGTTTCGGACATTCAGTACTTC
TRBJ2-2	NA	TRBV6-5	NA	CASTRTLLTGELFF	TGTGCCAGCACCAGGACACTACTCACCGGGGAGCTGTTTTTT
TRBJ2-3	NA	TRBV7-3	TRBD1	CASSIGTGYTDTQYF	TGTGCCAGCAGCATCGGGACAGGGTACACAGATACGCAGTATTTT
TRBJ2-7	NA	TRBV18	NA	CASSPSGGSFAYEQYF	TGTGCCAGCTCACCATCCGGGGGTAGTTTCGCCTACGAGCAGTACTTC
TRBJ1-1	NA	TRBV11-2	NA	CASSRGGTEAFF	TGTGCCAGCAGCCGCGGCGGCACTGAAGCTTTCTTT
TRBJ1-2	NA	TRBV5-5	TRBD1	CASSLAGQDYHYGYTF	TGTGCCAGCAGCTTAGCGGGACAGGATTACCACTATGGCTACACCTTC
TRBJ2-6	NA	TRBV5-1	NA	CASSKQGAGANVLTF	TGCGCCAGCAGCAAGCAAGGGGCTGGGGCCAACGTCCTGACTTTC
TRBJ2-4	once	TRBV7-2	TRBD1	CASSPSWTGRKNIQYF	TGTGCCAGCAGCCCATCTTGGACAGGGAGGAAAAACATTCAGTACTTC
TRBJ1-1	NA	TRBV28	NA	CASGKQAFEAFF	TGTGCCAGCGGAAAACAGGCATTTGAAGCTTTCTTT
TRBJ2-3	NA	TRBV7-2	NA	CASSLALLRDTQYF	TGTGCCAGCAGCTTAGCACTACTGAGGGATACGCAGTATTTT
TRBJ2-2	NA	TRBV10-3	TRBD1	CAISESKPGGAGELFF	TGTGCCATCAGTGAGTCGAAGCCAGGGGGTGCCGGGGAGCTGTTTTTT
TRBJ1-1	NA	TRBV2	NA	CASWGRGTEAFF	TGTGCCAGCTGGGGGAGGGGCACTGAAGCTTTCTTT
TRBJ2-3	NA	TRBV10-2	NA	CASRAERSQFTDTQYF	TGCGCCAGCAGGGCTGAGCGGAGCCAGTTCACAGATACGCAGTATTTT
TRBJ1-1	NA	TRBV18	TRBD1	CASSPLQGAAFF	TGTGCCAGCTCACCACTCCAGGGGGCGGCTTTCTTT
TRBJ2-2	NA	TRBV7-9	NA	CASSPMGVLNTGELFF	TGTGCCAGCAGCCCCATGGGGGTCCTGAACACCGGGGAGCTGTTTTTT
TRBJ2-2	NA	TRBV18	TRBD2	CASSPPAGGLTGELFF	TGTGCCAGCTCACCACCCGCGGGGGGCTTGACCGGGGAGCTGTTTTTT
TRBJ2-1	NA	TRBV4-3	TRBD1	CASSQVKDRDDNEQFF	TGCGCCAGCAGCCAAGTTAAAGACAGGGACGACAATGAGCAGTTCTTC
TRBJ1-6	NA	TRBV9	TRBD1	CASSVNRGPSPLHF	TGTGCCAGCAGCGTGAACAGGGGGCCTTCACCCCTCCACTTT
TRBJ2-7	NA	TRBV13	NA	CASSLGRGRSGDEQYF	TGTGCCAGCAGCTTAGGCCGGGGGCGAAGCGGTGACGAGCAGTACTTC
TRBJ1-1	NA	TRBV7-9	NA	CASSAYSGGTEAFF	TGTGCCAGCAGCGCCTACAGCGGCGGCACTGAAGCTTTCTTT
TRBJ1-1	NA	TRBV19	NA	CASSIDLYRTEAFF	TGTGCCAGTAGTATAGATCTCTATCGGACTGAAGCTTTCTTT
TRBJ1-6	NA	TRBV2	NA	CASSPSGDYNSPLHF	TGTGCCAGCAGCCCGAGCGGAGACTATAATTCACCCCTCCACTTT
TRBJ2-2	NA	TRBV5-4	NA	CASRSESSAGELFF	TGTGCCAGCAGGTCAGAGAGCAGTGCCGGGGAGCTGTTTTTT
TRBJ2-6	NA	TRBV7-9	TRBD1	CASRPGTGVASGANVLTF	TGTGCCAGCAGACCCGGGACAGGGGTCGCCTCTGGGGCCAACGTCCTGACTTTC
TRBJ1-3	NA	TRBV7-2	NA	CASSLGRPGASSGNTIYF	TGTGCCAGCAGCTTAGGTAGGCCGGGGGCCTCGTCAGGAAACACCATATATTTT
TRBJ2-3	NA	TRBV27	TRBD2	CASSDWREAGDTQYF	TGTGCCAGCAGTGATTGGCGGGAGGCCGGAGATACGCAGTATTTT
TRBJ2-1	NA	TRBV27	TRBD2	CASSLLRAGGPSYNEQFF	TGTGCCAGCAGTTTACTTCGAGCGGGAGGGCCTTCCTACAATGAGCAGTTCTTC
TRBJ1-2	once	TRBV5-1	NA	CASSWAANYGYTF	TGCGCCAGCAGTTGGGCGGCTAACTATGGCTACACCTTC
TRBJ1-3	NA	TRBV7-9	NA	CASSFSGAGDTIYF	TGTGCCAGCAGCTTTTCGGGGGCTGGGGACACCATATATTTT
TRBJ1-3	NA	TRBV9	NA	CASSALQGFSGNTIYF	TGTGCCAGCAGCGCTTTACAGGGATTCTCTGGAAACACCATATATTTT
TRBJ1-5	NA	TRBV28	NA	CASSSPQGSNQPQHF	TGTGCCAGCAGTTCCCCACAGGGAAGCAATCAGCCCCAGCATTTT
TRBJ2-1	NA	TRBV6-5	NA	CASRDWQSNEQFF	TGTGCCAGCCGGGACTGGCAGTCCAATGAGCAGTTCTTC
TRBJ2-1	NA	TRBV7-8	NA	CASSLRGTYNEQFF	TGTGCCAGCAGCTTACGGGGCACCTACAATGAGCAGTTCTTC
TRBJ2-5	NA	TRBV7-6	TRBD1	CASSPDRGFQETQYF	TGTGCCAGCAGCCCGGACAGGGGGTTCCAAGAGACCCAGTACTTC
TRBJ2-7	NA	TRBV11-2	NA	CASSSRRRGSPHTYEQYF	TGTGCCAGCAGCTCTCGGCGTCGTGGGAGTCCCCACACCTACGAGCAGTACTTC
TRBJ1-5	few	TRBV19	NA	CASSIAGNQPQHF	TGTGCCAGTAGTATTGCCGGTAATCAGCCCCAGCATTTT
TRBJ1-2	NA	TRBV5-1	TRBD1	CASSTGTGNYGYTF	TGCGCCAGCAGCACCGGGACAGGAAACTATGGCTACACCTTC
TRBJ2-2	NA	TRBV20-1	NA	CSLLAGELFF	TGCAGCCTGCTCGCCGGGGAGCTGTTTTTT
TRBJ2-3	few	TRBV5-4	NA	CASSLADTQYF	TGTGCCAGCAGCTTGGCAGATACGCAGTATTTT
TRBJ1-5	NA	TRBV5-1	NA	CASSLEAGTVHQPQHF	TGCGCCAGCAGCTTGGAGGCAGGGACGGTCCATCAGCCCCAGCATTTT
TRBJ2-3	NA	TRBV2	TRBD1	CASSEAGTGGNTDTQYF	TGTGCCAGCAGTGAAGCGGGGACAGGGGGCAACACAGATACGCAGTATTTT